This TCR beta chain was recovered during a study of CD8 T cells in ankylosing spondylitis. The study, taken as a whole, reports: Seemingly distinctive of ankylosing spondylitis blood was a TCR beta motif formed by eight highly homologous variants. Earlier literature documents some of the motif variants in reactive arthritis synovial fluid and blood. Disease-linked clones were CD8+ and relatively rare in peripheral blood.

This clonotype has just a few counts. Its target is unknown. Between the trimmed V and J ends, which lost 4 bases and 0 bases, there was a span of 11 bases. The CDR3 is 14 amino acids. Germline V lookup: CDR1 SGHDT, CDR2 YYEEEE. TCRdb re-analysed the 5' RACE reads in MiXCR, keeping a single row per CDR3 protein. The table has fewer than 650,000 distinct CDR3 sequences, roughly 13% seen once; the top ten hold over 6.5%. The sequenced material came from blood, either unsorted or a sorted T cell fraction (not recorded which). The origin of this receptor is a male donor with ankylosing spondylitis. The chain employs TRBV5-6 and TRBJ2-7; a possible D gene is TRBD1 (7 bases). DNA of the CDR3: TGTGCCAGCAGCGCAGGGGGGAGCTCCTACGAGCAGTACTTC. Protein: CASSAGGSSYEQYF.